This TCR beta chain is from a study of T cell changes during pregnancy in multiple sclerosis. The assay was immunoSEQ multiplex PCR, and TCRdb's table has in-frame clones only and misses some. The sample yields around 42,000 clones, more than 85% seen once. Germline loops: CDR1 LGHNA, CDR2 YSLEER. The CDR3 totals 16 residues. Trimming stripped 2 bases from V and 4 bases from J, with 16 bases between. This receptor was taken from a female donor in good health, enrolled as a control in a pregnancy study. The chain uses TRBV4-3 and TRBJ2-3; a possible D gene is TRBD2 (7 bases). The sample was CD4+ T cells from peripheral blood mononuclear cells, taken in the second trimester of pregnancy. In DNA, the CDR3 is TGCGCCAGCAGCCAATCGGGGGGCGCGGGGGCAGATACGCAGTATTTT. This codes for CASSQSGGAGADTQYF.